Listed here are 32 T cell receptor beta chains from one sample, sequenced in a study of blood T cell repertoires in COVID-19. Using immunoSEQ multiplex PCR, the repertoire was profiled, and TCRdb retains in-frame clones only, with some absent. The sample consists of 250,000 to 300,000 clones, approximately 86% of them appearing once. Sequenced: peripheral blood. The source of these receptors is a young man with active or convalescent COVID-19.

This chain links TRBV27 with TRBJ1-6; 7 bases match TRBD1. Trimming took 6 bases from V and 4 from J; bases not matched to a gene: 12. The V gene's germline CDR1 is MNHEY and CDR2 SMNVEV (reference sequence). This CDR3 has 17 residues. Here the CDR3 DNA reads TGTGCCAGCAGGGGACAGCCGACGTGGAGTTATAATTCACCCCTCCACTTT. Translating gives CASRGQPTWSYNSPLHF.

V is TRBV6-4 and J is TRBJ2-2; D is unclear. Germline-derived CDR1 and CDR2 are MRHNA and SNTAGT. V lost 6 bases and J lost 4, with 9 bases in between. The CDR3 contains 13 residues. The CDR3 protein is CASSPQVTGELFF. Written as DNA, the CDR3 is TGTGCCAGCAGCCCCCAGGTCACCGGGGAGCTGTTTTTT.

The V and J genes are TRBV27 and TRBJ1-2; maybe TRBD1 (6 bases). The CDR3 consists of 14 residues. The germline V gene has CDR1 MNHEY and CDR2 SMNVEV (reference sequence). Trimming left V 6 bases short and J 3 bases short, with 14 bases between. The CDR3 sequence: CASRGDTRDYGYTF. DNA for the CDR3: TGTGCCAGCAGGGGGGACACCCGAGACTATGGCTACACCTTC.

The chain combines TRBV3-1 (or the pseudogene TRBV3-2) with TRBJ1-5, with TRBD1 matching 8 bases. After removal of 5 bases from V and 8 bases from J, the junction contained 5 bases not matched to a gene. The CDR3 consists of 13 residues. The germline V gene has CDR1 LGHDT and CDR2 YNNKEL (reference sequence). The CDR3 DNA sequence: TGTGCCAGCAGCAGGACAGGGAATAAGCCCCAGCATTTT. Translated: CASSRTGNKPQHF.

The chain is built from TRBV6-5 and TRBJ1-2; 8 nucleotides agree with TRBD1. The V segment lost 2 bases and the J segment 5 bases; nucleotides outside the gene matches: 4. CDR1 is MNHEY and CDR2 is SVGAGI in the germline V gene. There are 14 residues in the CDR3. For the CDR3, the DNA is TGTGCCAGCAGTTACGCGGACAGGGAGTATGGCTACACCTTC. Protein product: CASSYADREYGYTF.

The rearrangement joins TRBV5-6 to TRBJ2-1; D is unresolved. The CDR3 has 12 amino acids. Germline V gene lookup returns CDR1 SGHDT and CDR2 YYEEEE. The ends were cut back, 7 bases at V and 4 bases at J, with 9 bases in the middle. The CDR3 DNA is TGTGCCAGCCACAGAGTGTACAATGAGCAGTTCTTC. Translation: CASHRVYNEQFF.

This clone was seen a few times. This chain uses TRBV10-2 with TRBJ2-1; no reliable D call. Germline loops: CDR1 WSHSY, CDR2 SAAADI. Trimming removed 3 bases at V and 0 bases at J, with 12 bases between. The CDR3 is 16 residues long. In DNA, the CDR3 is TGCGCCAGCAGTGATTACGGCGGTAGCTCCTACAATGAGCAGTTCTTC. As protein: CASSDYGGSSYNEQFF.

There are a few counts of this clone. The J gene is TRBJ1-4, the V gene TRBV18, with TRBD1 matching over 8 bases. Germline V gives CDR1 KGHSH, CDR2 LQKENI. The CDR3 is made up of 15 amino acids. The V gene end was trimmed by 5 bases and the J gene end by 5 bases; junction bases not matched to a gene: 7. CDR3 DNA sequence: TGTGCCAGCTCAGAAGTCACAGGGGGGAATGAAAAACTGTTTTTT. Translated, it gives CASSEVTGGNEKLFF.

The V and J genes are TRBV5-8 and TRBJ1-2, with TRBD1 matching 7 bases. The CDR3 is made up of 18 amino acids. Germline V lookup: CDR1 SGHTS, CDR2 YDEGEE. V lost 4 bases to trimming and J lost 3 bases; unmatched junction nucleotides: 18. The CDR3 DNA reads TGTGCCAGCAGCGGGATGACGACAGGGTCGAGGTACGACTATGGCTACACCTTC. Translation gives CASSGMTTGSRYDYGYTF. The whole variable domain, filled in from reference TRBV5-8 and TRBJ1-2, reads EAGVTQSPTHLIKTRGQQATLRCSPISGHTSVYWYQQALGLGLQFLLWYDEGEERNRGNFPPRFSGRQFPNYSSELNVNALELEDSALYLCASSGMTTGSRYDYGYTFGSGTRLTVV.

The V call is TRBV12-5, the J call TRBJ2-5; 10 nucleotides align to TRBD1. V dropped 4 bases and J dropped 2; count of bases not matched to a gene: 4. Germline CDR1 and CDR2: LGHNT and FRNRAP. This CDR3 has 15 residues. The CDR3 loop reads CASGWGTGAQETQYF. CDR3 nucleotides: TGTGCTAGTGGTTGGGGGACAGGGGCGCAAGAGACCCAGTACTTC.

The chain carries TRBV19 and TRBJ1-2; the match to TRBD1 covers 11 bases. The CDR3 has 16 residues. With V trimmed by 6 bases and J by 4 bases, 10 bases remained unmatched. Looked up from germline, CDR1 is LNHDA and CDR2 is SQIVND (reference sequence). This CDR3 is CASRTPGQGDAYGYTF. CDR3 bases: TGTGCCAGTAGGACCCCGGGACAGGGGGATGCCTATGGCTACACCTTC.

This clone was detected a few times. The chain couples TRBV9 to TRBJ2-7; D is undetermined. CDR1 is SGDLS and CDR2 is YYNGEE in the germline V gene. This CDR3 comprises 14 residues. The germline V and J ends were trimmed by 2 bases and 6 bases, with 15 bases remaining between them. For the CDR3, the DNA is TGTGCCAGCAGCGTGGGTGACTCCTCCCTCGAGCAGTACTTC. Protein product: CASSVGDSSLEQYF.

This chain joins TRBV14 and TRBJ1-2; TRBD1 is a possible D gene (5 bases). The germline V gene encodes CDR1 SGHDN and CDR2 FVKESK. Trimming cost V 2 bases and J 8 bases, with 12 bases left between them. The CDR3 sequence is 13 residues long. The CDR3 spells CASSQRRGTGYTF. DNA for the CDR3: TGTGCCAGCAGCCAAAGACGCGGGACGGGCTACACCTTC.

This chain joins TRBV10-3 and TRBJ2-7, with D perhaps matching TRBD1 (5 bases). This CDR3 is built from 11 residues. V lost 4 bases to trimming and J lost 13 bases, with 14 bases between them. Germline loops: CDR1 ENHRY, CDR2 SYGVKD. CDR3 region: CAISGGRVAYF. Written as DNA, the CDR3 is TGTGCCATCAGTGGGGGCAGGGTGGCTTACTTC.

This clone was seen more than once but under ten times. CDR3 in DNA: TGTGCCAGCAGCTACTTACAGGGTTTCGAGCAGTTCTTC. It codes for CASSYLQGFEQFF. The V call is TRBV7-9, the J call TRBJ2-1; a possible D gene is TRBD1 (6 bases). The germline V gene encodes CDR1 SEHNR and CDR2 FQNEAQ (reference sequence). The CDR3 loop spans 13 amino acids. Trimming shortened V by 4 bases and J by 10 bases, and 14 bases separated the two germline ends.

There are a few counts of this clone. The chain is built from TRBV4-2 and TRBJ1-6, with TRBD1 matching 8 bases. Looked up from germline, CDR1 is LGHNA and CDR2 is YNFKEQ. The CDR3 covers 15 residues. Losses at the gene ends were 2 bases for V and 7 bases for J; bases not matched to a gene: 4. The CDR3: CASSQRTGLNSPLHF. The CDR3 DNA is TGTGCCAGCAGCCAACGGACAGGGCTGAATTCACCCCTCCACTTT.

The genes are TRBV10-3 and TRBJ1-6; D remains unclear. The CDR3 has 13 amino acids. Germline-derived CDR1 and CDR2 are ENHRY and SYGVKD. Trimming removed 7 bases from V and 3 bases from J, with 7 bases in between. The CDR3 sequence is CAITELYNSPLHF. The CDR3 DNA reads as TGTGCCATCACCGAACTCTATAATTCACCCCTCCACTTT.

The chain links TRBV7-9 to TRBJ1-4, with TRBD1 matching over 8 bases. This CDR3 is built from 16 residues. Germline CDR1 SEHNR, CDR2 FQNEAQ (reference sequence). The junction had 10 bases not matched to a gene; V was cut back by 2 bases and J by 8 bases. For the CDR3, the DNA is TGTGCCAGCAGCTTACTGTGGGACAGGAGACGAGAAAAACTGTTTTTT. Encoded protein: CASSLLWDRRREKLFF.

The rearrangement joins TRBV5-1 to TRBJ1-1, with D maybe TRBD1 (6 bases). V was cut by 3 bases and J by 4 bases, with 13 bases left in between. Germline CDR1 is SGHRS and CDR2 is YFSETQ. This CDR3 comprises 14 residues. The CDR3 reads CASSSGGGLTEAFF. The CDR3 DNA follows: TGCGCCAGCAGCTCCGGGGGGGGGCTCACTGAAGCTTTCTTT.

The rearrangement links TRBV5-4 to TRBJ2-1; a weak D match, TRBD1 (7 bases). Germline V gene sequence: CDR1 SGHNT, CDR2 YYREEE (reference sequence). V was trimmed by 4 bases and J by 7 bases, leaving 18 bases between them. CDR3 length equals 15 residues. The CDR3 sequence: CASSPEGAFTNEQFF. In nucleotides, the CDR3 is TGTGCCAGCAGCCCGGAGGGGGCCTTTACTAATGAGCAGTTCTTC.

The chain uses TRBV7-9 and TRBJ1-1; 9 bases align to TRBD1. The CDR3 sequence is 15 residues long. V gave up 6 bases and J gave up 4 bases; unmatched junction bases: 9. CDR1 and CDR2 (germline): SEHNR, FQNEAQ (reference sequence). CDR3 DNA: TGTGCCAGCAGTCCGCGGGGACAGGGTGGCACTGAAGCTTTCTTT. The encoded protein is CASSPRGQGGTEAFF.

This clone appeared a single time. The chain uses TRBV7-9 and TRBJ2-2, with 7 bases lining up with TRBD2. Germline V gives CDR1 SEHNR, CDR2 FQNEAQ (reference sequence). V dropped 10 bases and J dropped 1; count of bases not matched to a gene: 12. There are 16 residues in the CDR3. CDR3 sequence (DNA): TGTGCCATCTTAAGGGTGCGGGGGATGAACACCGGGGAGCTGTTTTTT. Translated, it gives CAILRVRGMNTGELFF.

CDR3 amino acids: CASSPPSGGAYNEQFF. CDR3 bases: TGTGCCAGCTCACCACCGTCTGGGGGGGCCTACAATGAGCAGTTCTTC. The chain carries TRBV18 and TRBJ2-1; 7 bases fit TRBD2. The CDR3 runs 16 residues. J gave up 2 bases and V 0 bases, and 4 bases lay outside the gene matches. CDR1 KGHSH and CDR2 LQKENI come from the germline V gene. The full variable domain, rest sourced from reference TRBV18 and TRBJ2-1, is NAGVMQNPRHLVRRRGQEARLRCSPMKGHSHVYWYRQLPEEGLKFMVYLQKENIIDESGMPKERFSAEFPKEGPSILRIQQVVRGDSAAYFCASSPPSGGAYNEQFFGPGTRLTVL.

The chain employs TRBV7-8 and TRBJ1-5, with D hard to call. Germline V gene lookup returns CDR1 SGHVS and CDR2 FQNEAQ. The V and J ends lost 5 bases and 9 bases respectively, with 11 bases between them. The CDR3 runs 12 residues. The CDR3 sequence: CASSPTVGPQHF. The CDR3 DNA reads TGTGCCAGCAGCCCCACAGTTGGGCCCCAGCATTTT.

The CDR3 reads CASSIPDTGMNTEAFF. The CDR3 DNA reads as TGTGCCAGCAGCATCCCAGACACAGGAATGAACACTGAAGCTTTCTTT. The J gene is TRBJ1-1, the V gene TRBV9; perhaps TRBD1 as D (5 bases). V was shortened by 4 bases and J by 0 bases, with 16 bases between the two germline ends. The CDR3 totals 16 residues. Germline lookup yields CDR1 SGDLS and CDR2 YYNGEE.

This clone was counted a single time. CDR3 DNA sequence: TGCGCCAGCGATTATGGGACAGGGTCCGACTATGGCTACACCTTC. The encoded protein is CASDYGTGSDYGYTF. This chain joins TRBV10-2 and TRBJ1-2; 9 nucleotides align to TRBD1. Losses at the gene ends were 8 bases for V and 3 bases for J; bases not matched to a gene: 10. Germline V lookup: CDR1 WSHSY, CDR2 SAAADI. This CDR3 contains 15 residues.

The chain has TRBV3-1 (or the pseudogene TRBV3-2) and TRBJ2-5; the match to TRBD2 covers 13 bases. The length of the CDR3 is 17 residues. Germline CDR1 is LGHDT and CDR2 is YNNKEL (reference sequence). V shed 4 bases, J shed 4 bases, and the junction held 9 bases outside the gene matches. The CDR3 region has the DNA TGTGCCAGCAGCCGACATGGACTAGCGGGGGCCCGAGAGACCCAGTACTTC. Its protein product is CASSRHGLAGARETQYF.

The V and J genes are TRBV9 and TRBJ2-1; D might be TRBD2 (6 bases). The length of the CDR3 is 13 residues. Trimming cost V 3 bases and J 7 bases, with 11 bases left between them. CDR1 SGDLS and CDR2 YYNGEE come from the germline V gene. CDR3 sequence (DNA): TGTGCCAGCAGCGCGGGGCTAGCGAATGAGCAGTTCTTC. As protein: CASSAGLANEQFF.

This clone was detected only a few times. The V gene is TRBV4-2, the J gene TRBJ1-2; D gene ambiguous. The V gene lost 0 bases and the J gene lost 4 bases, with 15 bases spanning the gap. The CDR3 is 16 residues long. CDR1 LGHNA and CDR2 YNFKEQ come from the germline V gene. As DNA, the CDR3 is TGTGCCAGCAGCCAAGATCCCGTTCCGACACCCTATGGCTACACCTTC. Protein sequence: CASSQDPVPTPYGYTF.

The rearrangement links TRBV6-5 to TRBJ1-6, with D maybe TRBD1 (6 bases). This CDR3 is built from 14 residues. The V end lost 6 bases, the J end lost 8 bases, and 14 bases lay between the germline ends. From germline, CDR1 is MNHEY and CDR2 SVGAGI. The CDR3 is CASRLGQQYSPLHF. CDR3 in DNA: TGTGCCAGCAGGCTGGGACAACAATATTCACCCCTCCACTTT.

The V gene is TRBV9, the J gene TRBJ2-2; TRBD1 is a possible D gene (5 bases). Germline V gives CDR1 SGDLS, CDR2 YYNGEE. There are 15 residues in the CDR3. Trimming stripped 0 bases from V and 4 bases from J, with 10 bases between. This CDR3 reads CASSVEPGSTGELFF. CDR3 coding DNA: TGTGCCAGCAGCGTAGAGCCAGGGTCCACCGGGGAGCTGTTTTTT.

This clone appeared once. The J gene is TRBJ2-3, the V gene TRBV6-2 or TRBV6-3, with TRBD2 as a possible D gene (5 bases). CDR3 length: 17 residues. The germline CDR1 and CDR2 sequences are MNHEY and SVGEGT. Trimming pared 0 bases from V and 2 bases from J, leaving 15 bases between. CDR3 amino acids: CASSYSIVTGNTDTQYF. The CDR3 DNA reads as TGTGCCAGCAGTTACTCGATAGTAACGGGAAACACAGATACGCAGTATTTT.